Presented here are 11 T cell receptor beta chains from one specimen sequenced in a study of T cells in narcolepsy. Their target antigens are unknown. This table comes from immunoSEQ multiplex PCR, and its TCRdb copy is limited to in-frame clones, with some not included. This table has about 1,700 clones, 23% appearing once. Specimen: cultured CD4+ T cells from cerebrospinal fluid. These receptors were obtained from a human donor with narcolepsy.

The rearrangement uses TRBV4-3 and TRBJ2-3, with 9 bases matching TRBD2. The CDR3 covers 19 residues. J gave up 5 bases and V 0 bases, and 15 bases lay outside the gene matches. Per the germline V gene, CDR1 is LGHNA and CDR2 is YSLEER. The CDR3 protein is CASSQDRGSGGNLGDTQYF. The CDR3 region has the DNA TGCGCCAGCAGCCAAGACAGGGGTAGCGGGGGTAATCTAGGAGATACGCAGTATTTT.

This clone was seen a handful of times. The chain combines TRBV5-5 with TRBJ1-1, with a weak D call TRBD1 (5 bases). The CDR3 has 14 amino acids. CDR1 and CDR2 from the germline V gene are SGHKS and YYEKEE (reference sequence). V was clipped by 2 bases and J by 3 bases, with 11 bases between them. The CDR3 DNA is TGTGCCAGCAGCTTACCCGACAGTTACACTGAAGCTTTCTTT. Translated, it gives CASSLPDSYTEAFF.

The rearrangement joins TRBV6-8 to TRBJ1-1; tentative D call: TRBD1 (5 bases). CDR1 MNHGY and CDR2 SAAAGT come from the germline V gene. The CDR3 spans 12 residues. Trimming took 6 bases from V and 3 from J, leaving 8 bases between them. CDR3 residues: CASRRDDTEAFF. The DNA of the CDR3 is TGTGCCAGCAGGCGGGACGACACTGAAGCTTTCTTT.

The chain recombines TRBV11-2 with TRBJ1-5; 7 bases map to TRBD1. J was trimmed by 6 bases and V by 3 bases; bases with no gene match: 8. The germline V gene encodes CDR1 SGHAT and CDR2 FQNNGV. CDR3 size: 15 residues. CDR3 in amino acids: CASSLATGSAQPQHF. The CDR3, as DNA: TGTGCCAGCAGCTTGGCGACAGGGTCGGCTCAGCCCCAGCATTTT.

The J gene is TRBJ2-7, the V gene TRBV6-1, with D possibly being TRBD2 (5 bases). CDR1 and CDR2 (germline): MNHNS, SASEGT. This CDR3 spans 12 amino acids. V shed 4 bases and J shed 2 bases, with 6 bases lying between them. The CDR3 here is CASSGGPYEQYF. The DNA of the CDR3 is TGTGCCAGCAGTGGAGGGCCCTACGAGCAGTACTTC.

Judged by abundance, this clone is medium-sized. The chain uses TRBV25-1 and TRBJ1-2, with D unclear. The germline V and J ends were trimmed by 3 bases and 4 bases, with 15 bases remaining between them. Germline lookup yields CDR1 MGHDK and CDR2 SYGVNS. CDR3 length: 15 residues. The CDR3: CASSDPLGLTYGYTF. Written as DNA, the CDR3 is TGTGCCAGCAGTGATCCCCTTGGACTAACCTATGGCTACACCTTC.

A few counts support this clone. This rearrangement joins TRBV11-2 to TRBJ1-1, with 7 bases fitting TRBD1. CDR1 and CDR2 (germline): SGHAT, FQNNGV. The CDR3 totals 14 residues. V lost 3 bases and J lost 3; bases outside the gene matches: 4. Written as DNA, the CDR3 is TGTGCCAGCAGCTTGAGGGGGCTGGACACTGAAGCTTTCTTT. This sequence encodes CASSLRGLDTEAFF.

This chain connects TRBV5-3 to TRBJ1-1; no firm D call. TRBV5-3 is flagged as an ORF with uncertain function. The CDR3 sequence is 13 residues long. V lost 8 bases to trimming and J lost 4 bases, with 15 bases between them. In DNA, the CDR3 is TGTGCCAGCAGTTCATCGGTTGGCACTGAAGCTTTCTTT. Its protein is CASSSSVGTEAFF.

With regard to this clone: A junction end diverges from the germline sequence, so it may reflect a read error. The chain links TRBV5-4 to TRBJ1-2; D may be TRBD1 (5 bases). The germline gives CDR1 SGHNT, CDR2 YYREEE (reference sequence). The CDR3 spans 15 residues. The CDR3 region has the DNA TGCGCCAGCAGCCAAGTCGGGGCGGCGAACTATGGCTACACCTTC. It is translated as CASSQVGAANYGYTF.

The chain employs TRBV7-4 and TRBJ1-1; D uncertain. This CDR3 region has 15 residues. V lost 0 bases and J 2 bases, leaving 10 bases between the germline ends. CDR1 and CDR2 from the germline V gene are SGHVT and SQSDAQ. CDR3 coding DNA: TGTGCCAGCAGCTTAGCCGGGGTCGGAAACACTGAAGCTTTCTTT. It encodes CASSLAGVGNTEAFF.

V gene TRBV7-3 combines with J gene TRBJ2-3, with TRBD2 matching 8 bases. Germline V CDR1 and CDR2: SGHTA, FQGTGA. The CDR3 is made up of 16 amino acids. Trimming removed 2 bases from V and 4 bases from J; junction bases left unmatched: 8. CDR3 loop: CASSLVGSGDPDTQYF. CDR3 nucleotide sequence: TGTGCCAGCAGCTTAGTCGGTAGCGGGGACCCAGATACGCAGTATTTT.